This T cell receptor beta chain was recovered during a study of T-cell memory formation after mild COVID-19. Study-wide results and caveats: Second-wave clones that peaked on day 37 lacked confirmed SARS-CoV-2 specificity.

TCRdb reanalysed the 5' RACE reads using MiXCR and keeps one entry per CDR3 protein. The data contain some 100,000 distinct CDR3 sequences, more than 9.5% of them seen just once; the ten biggest clones take up around 39%. The V gene end was trimmed by 6 bases and the J gene end by 4 bases; junction bases not matched to a gene: 2. Germline-derived CDR1 and CDR2 are MNHEY and SMNVEV (reference sequence). This CDR3 comprises 13 residues. As regards this clonotype: Its antigen is unidentified.

The sequencing sample was made of PBMCs or a T cell subset sorted from them (not recorded which). V is TRBV27 and J is TRBJ1-5; 8 nucleotides line up with TRBD1. The sequence derives from a man between 18 and 35 years old who had mild COVID-19 (a few samples of this study predate the infection). Cell type and time point are not known. This CDR3 is CASRRQGNQPQHF. The CDR3 nucleotides read TGTGCCAGCAGGCGACAGGGGAATCAGCCCCAGCATTTT.